Listed here is a single T cell receptor (beta chain). The antigen is undetermined. Trimming removed 3 bases at V and 6 bases at J, with 12 bases between. CDR3 length: 13 residues. From germline, CDR1 is SGHNT and CDR2 YENEEA. The entry originates in a study of cytomegalovirus exposure and HLA in healthy donors. Study findings and constraints: Earlier findings revealed that most TCR beta V segments proved productive either about 90% or about 30% of the time. Later work found most CMV-associated TCR beta chains apparently HLA-restricted. TCR beta sequences reportedly predicted the HLA-A and HLA-B alleles of most subjects accurately.

The PCR made use of 60 Vbeta and 13 Jbeta primers. Profiled with immunoSEQ multiplex PCR; TCRdb holds only in-frame clones, not every one. This listing includes about 140,000 clones. V is TRBV11-3 and J is TRBJ2-7, with D possibly matching TRBD2 (5 bases). Sequenced: PBMCs. The receptor was derived from a male donor in good health and CMV-seronegative. CDR3 sequence: CASSLGVLGEQYF. The CDR3 DNA is TGTGCCAGCAGCTTGGGAGTTTTAGGCGAGCAGTACTTC. Combining the CDR3 with reference TRBV11-3 and TRBJ2-7 gives the whole variable domain EAGVVQSPRYKIIEKKQPVAFWCNPISGHNTLYWYLQNLGQGPELLIRYENEEAVDDSQLPKDRFSAERLKGVDSTLKIQPAELGDSAVYLCASSLGVLGEQYFGPGTRLTVT.